This TCR beta chain was captured by sequencing in a study of shared clonotypes between healthy human individuals. Findings and limits, study-wide: Represented diversity, genetic and exposure-history alike, was limited by few donors.

A word on this clone: Its target is unknown.

All donors qualified as healthy HIV-negative adults and had experienced no recent acute infections or vaccinations. Roughly 30,000 T cell genomes, or approximately 280 ng DNA, went into unsorted PBMC replicate PCRs. Sequenced by immunoSEQ multiplex PCR; TCRdb stores in-frame clones only, minus some. The data hold around 500,000 clones, with 76% observed a single time. The sample was PBMCs. This TCR was recovered from a woman aged 40-49 years in good health. Some clones in this sample may be carry-over from other donors' samples.

The DNA for the CDR3 is TGCGCCAGCAGCCAAGATGATACTAGCGGGAGGAGAACCTACGAGCAGTACTTC. Its protein is CASSQDDTSGRRTYEQYF. The rearrangement links TRBV4-3 to TRBJ2-7; 12 bases align to TRBD2. Germline V gene sequence: CDR1 LGHNA, CDR2 YSLEER. The CDR3 totals 18 residues. The V and J ends lost 0 bases and 2 bases, in that order; junction bases with no gene match: 8.